Listed here are 32 T cell receptor beta chains from one sample, sequenced in a study of shared T cell receptors in the human thymus. Assay used: immunoSEQ multiplex PCR; TCRdb lists only in-frame clones, some missing. The sample gives about 380,000 clones, about 95% of which show up once; 0.015% to 0.02% is in the top ten. Sample: thymocytes. These receptors all come from a human donor.

V gene TRBV11-2 combines with J gene TRBJ2-5; D call uncertain. The V end lost 2 bases, the J end lost 5 bases, and 9 bases lay between the germline ends. The CDR3 contains 13 residues. Germline CDR1 and CDR2: SGHAT and FQNNGV. CDR3 in amino acids: CASSLSTRETQYF. As DNA, the CDR3 is TGTGCCAGCAGCTTAAGTACCAGGGAGACCCAGTACTTC.

In its sample, this clone was seen once. The chain uses TRBV27 and TRBJ2-1; D may be TRBD1 or TRBD2 (7 bases each). Germline V CDR1 and CDR2: MNHEY, SMNVEV (reference sequence). The V gene lost 8 bases and the J gene lost 3 bases, with 23 bases spanning the gap. The CDR3 runs to 17 residues. As DNA, the CDR3 is TGTGCCAGCGGATCCGGAGGGGGCGGGAGTTTCTACAATGAGCAGTTCTTC. Translation: CASGSGGGGSFYNEQFF.

The CDR3 region is CASSPDVGGYSYEQYF. For the CDR3, the DNA is TGCGCCAGCAGCCCAGACGTGGGGGGCTATTCCTACGAGCAGTACTTC. V usage is TRBV4-1 and J usage is TRBJ2-7; tentatively, D is TRBD1 or TRBD2 (6 bases each). V was clipped by 4 bases and J by 1 base, with 17 bases between them. Germline loops: CDR1 MGHRA, CDR2 YSYEKL. The CDR3 runs to 16 residues.

CDR3 loop: CASSQDLVGQGGTEAFF. The CDR3 DNA follows: TGTGCCAGCAGCCAAGATTTAGTGGGGCAGGGAGGCACTGAAGCTTTCTTT. V gene TRBV14 combines with J gene TRBJ1-1, with a weak D call TRBD1 (5 bases). This CDR3 spans 17 amino acids. Trimming took off 0 bases at V and 4 bases at J, with 18 bases between the two ends. CDR1 is SGHDN and CDR2 is FVKESK in the germline V gene.

The CDR3 DNA reads as TGTGCCAGCAGCTTAAGGTCTTGGCAGGGGAACACCGGGGAGCTGTTTTTT. Amino acid sequence: CASSLRSWQGNTGELFF. The V gene is TRBV7-3, the J gene TRBJ2-2; the D gene is possibly TRBD1 (5 bases). The CDR3 is made up of 17 amino acids. The germline CDR1 and CDR2 sequences are SGHTA and FQGTGA. V was trimmed by 1 base and J by 1 base, leaving 13 bases between them.

This chain connects TRBV10-2 to TRBJ2-7, with a weak D call TRBD2 (5 bases). There are 11 residues in the CDR3. Germline V gene data show CDR1 as WSHSY and CDR2 as SAAADI. V lost 5 bases, J lost 7 bases, and 9 bases lay in between. CDR3 in amino acids: CASSPSGEQYF. Written as DNA, the CDR3 is TGCGCCAGCAGTCCTTCGGGGGAGCAGTACTTC.

The chain carries TRBV7-9 and TRBJ1-1; TRBD1 might be the D (6 bases). There are 16 residues in the CDR3. Germline CDR1 is SEHNR and CDR2 is FQNEAQ (reference sequence). The V end lost 10 bases, the J end lost 1 base, and 22 bases lay between the germline ends. The CDR3 here is CAITRTDYPGNTEAFF. CDR3 DNA sequence: TGTGCCATTACTCGGACAGATTATCCAGGGAACACTGAAGCTTTCTTT.

The rearrangement uses TRBV13 and TRBJ2-1; no reliable D call. The CDR3 spans 14 residues. Trimming took 3 bases from V and 1 from J, leaving 7 bases between them. The germline V gene has CDR1 PRHDT and CDR2 FYEKMQ (reference sequence). CDR3 DNA sequence: TGTGCCAGCAGCTTTGCGGATTCCTACAATGAGCAGTTCTTC. Translated: CASSFADSYNEQFF.

The sample holds one count of this clone. This chain connects TRBV25-1 to TRBJ2-3; the D is unclear. The length of the CDR3 is 15 residues. Between the trimmed V and J ends, which lost 5 bases and 2 bases, there was a span of 14 bases. Germline lookup yields CDR1 MGHDK and CDR2 SYGVNS. For the CDR3, the DNA is TGTGCCAGCAGTTCCCGGGCCGACCCCACAGATACGCAGTATTTT. Translated: CASSSRADPTDTQYF.

The chain links TRBV28 to TRBJ1-5; 9 bases are shared with TRBD1. The V gene's germline CDR1 is MDHEN and CDR2 SYDVKM. The CDR3 loop spans 18 amino acids. The V gene end was trimmed by 4 bases and the J gene end by 4 bases; junction bases not matched to a gene: 14. CDR3 sequence (DNA): TGTGCCAGCAGTTCACTAAACAGGGGGCTACCCCCAAATCAGCCCCAGCATTTT. The encoded protein is CASSSLNRGLPPNQPQHF.

The V gene is TRBV20-1, the J gene TRBJ2-2; D gene ambiguous. This CDR3 contains 11 residues. Trimming shortened V by 6 bases and J by 1 base, and 3 bases separated the two germline ends. The V gene's germline CDR1 is DFQATT and CDR2 SNEGSKA (reference sequence). The CDR3 sequence is CSARNTGELFF. The CDR3 coding sequence is TGCAGTGCCCGGAACACCGGGGAGCTGTTTTTT.

The rearrangement uses TRBV5-1 and TRBJ1-2; D is possibly TRBD1 (6 bases). The CDR3 length is 10 residues. The V end lost 5 bases, the J end lost 12 bases, and 11 bases lay between the germline ends. CDR1 and CDR2 from the germline V gene are SGHRS and YFSETQ. CDR3 residues: CASRPGGHTF. The CDR3 DNA is TGCGCCAGCAGACCGGGGGGCCACACCTTC.

The gene calls are TRBV27 and TRBJ1-1; possibly TRBD1 for D (6 bases). With 5 bases removed from V and 4 bases from J, the gap between germline ends came to 17 bases. This CDR3 has 15 residues. Germline CDR1 MNHEY, CDR2 SMNVEV (reference sequence). CDR3 amino acids: CASSPRGGWSTEAFF. CDR3 bases: TGTGCCAGCAGTCCCCGAGGGGGATGGAGCACTGAAGCTTTCTTT.

CDR3 sequence: CASSPPDRGGGNTIYF. The CDR3 DNA reads as TGCGCCAGCAGTCCCCCGGACAGGGGTGGAGGAAACACCATATATTTT. This rearrangement joins TRBV10-2 to TRBJ1-3; the match to TRBD1 covers 9 bases. Trimming at V came to 5 bases and at J to 4 bases, leaving 9 bases not matched to a gene. The V gene's germline CDR1 is WSHSY and CDR2 SAAADI. The CDR3 spans 16 residues.

The chain combines TRBV5-6 with TRBJ2-7; 11 nucleotides agree with TRBD1. V gave up 3 bases and J gave up 6 bases; unmatched junction bases: 17. The CDR3 length is 18 residues. Germline V gene lookup returns CDR1 SGHDT and CDR2 YYEEEE. This chain's CDR3 is CASSSGQGAPQFPSEQYF. The CDR3 bases are TGTGCCAGCAGCTCTGGACAGGGGGCCCCCCAATTTCCTTCCGAGCAGTACTTC.

The V and J genes are TRBV18 and TRBJ2-2, with 11 bases that match TRBD1. The CDR3 is made up of 17 amino acids. Germline CDR1 is KGHSH and CDR2 is LQKENI. J gave up 1 base and V 0 bases, and 1 base lay outside the gene matches. The CDR3 bases are TGTGCCAGCTCACCACCGGGGACAGGGGGGAACACCGGGGAGCTGTTTTTT. Translated: CASSPPGTGGNTGELFF.

The gene calls are TRBV5-6 and TRBJ1-4, with D tentatively TRBD1 (5 bases). V lost 1 base and J 10 bases, leaving 14 bases between the germline ends. CDR3 size: 14 residues. Per germline, CDR1 SGHDT and CDR2 YYEEEE. The DNA of the CDR3 is TGTGCCAGCAGCTTGACCGGGGGAATTGGAAAACTGTTTTTT. As protein: CASSLTGGIGKLFF. Looking up the rest from reference TRBV5-6 and TRBJ1-4 gives the full variable domain: DAGVTQSPTHLIKTRGQQVTLRCSPKSGHDTVSWYQQALGQGPQFIFQYYEEEERQRGNFPDRFSGHQFPNYSSELNVNALLLGDSALYLCASSLTGGIGKLFFGSGTQLSVL.

This chain uses TRBV27 with TRBJ1-4; TRBD1 aligns across 7 bases. Germline CDR1 reads MNHEY; CDR2 reads SMNVEV (reference sequence). Trimming at V came to 6 bases and at J to 5 bases, leaving 3 bases not matched to a gene. The CDR3 runs to 13 residues. The CDR3 loop is CASRQGRNEKLFF. CDR3 nucleotide sequence: TGTGCCAGCAGACAGGGGAGGAATGAAAAACTGTTTTTT.

V gene TRBV5-1 combines with J gene TRBJ2-1, with a possible D match to TRBD1 (6 bases). This CDR3 is 13 amino acids long. The germline V gene encodes CDR1 SGHRS and CDR2 YFSETQ. Between the trimmed V and J ends, which lost 4 bases and 7 bases, there was a span of 12 bases. CDR3 sequence: CASSRQAWNEQFF. In nucleotides, the CDR3 is TGCGCCAGCAGCCGACAGGCGTGGAATGAGCAGTTCTTC.

The chain has TRBV6-5 and TRBJ1-2; D gene unclear. Trimming took 0 bases from V and 0 from J, leaving 5 bases between them. Germline CDR1 and CDR2: MNHEY and SVGAGI. This CDR3 has 14 amino acids. The CDR3: CASSYSAANYGYTF. CDR3 coding DNA: TGTGCCAGCAGTTACTCGGCCGCTAACTATGGCTACACCTTC.

This clone was seen just once. The V and J genes are TRBV7-3 and TRBJ1-1; TRBD1 is a possible D gene (6 bases). The length of the CDR3 is 14 residues. Germline lookup yields CDR1 SGHTA and CDR2 FQGTGA. V lost 2 bases to trimming and J lost 0 bases, with 7 bases between them. CDR3 region: CASSLQGMNTEAFF. Here the CDR3 DNA reads TGTGCCAGCAGCTTACAGGGGATGAACACTGAAGCTTTCTTT. The variable domain in full, completed from reference TRBV7-3 and TRBJ1-1, reads GAGVSQTPSNKVTEKGKYVELRCDPISGHTALYWYRQSLGQGPEFLIYFQGTGAADDSGLPNDRFFAVRPEGSVSTLKIQRTERGDSAVYLCASSLQGMNTEAFFGQGTRLTVV.

The J gene is TRBJ2-2, the V gene TRBV9; no clear D. Germline lookup yields CDR1 SGDLS and CDR2 YYNGEE. The CDR3 spans 12 residues. Between the trimmed V and J ends, which lost 1 base and 4 bases, there was a span of 2 bases. CDR3: CASSVPTGELFF. The CDR3 DNA is TGTGCCAGCAGCGTACCCACCGGGGAGCTGTTTTTT. The complete variable domain, with remaining parts taken from reference TRBV9 and TRBJ2-2, reads DSGVTQTPKHLITATGQRVTLRCSPRSGDLSVYWYQQSLDQGLQFLIQYYNGEERAKGNILERFSAQQFPDLHSELNLSSLELGDSALYFCASSVPTGELFFGEGSRLTVL.

V is TRBV28 and J is TRBJ2-1; D gene uncertain. V gave up 3 bases and J gave up 3 bases, with 15 bases separating them. There are 16 residues in the CDR3. CDR1 MDHEN and CDR2 SYDVKM come from the germline V gene. The CDR3 is CASSFDVYPGYNEQFF. For the CDR3, the DNA is TGTGCCAGCAGTTTCGACGTTTATCCCGGCTACAATGAGCAGTTCTTC.

The J gene is TRBJ2-7, the V gene TRBV4-1; TRBD2 agrees at 12 bases. Germline-derived CDR1 and CDR2 are MGHRA and YSYEKL. V lost 0 bases, J lost 2 bases, and 14 bases stayed unmatched. The CDR3 covers 20 residues. The CDR3 DNA is TGCGCCAGCAGCCAAGATATCCGACTAGCGGGAGTTTGGGGAGCCTACGAGCAGTACTTC. It yields the protein CASSQDIRLAGVWGAYEQYF.

The CDR3 protein is CASSPAPPGLAISDTQYF. The CDR3 bases are TGTGCCAGCAGCCCGGCCCCCCCGGGACTAGCGATCTCAGATACGCAGTATTTT. The rearrangement joins TRBV7-3 to TRBJ2-3; 10 bases map to TRBD2. The germline gives CDR1 SGHTA, CDR2 FQGTGA. V shed 5 bases and J 4 bases; nucleotides not matched to a gene: 15. CDR3 length: 18 residues.

This rearrangement joins TRBV5-6 to TRBJ2-5; TRBD2 might be the D (6 bases). CDR1 is SGHDT, CDR2 YYEEEE, per germline. With 4 bases removed from V and 5 bases from J, the gap between germline ends came to 21 bases. The CDR3 spans 16 residues. The DNA for the CDR3 is TGTGCCAGCAGCCAGCCACGATCGGGAGCCAGGGAGACCCAGTACTTC. This translates into CASSQPRSGARETQYF.

The V and J genes are TRBV7-2 and TRBJ2-3, with TRBD1 identical over 7 bases. CDR3 length: 16 residues. The V and J ends lost 0 bases and 1 base, in that order; junction bases with no gene match: 4. Per the germline V gene, CDR1 is SGHTA and CDR2 is FQGNSA. The CDR3 nucleotides are TGTGCCAGCAGCTTAGCGCCGGGACAGCGCACAGATACGCAGTATTTT. Residues: CASSLAPGQRTDTQYF.

The V gene is TRBV5-1, the J gene TRBJ2-3; D is perhaps TRBD1 (5 bases). The germline CDR1 and CDR2 sequences are SGHRS and YFSETQ. V was shortened by 2 bases and J by 3 bases, with 16 bases between the two germline ends. This CDR3 contains 16 residues. In nucleotides, the CDR3 is TGCGCCAGCAGCTTTGGGGCTATATGGAATACAGATACGCAGTATTTT. It specifies CASSFGAIWNTDTQYF.

The chain couples TRBV28 to TRBJ2-1, with a possible D match to TRBD2 (6 bases). V lost 6 bases, J lost 4 bases, and 19 bases lay in between. The germline gives CDR1 MDHEN, CDR2 SYDVKM. The length of the CDR3 is 16 residues. The CDR3 DNA sequence: TGTGCCAGCAGACCGAGGCTAGCGCGCCGGTACAATGAGCAGTTCTTC. This codes for CASRPRLARRYNEQFF.

This rearrangement joins TRBV10-3 to TRBJ2-7; no firm D call. Germline V CDR1 and CDR2: ENHRY, SYGVKD. Trimming took 5 bases from V and 2 from J, leaving 13 bases between them. The CDR3 covers 14 residues. This chain's CDR3 is CAISSDGITYEQYF. CDR3 nucleotides: TGTGCCATCAGTAGTGACGGAATAACCTACGAGCAGTACTTC.

The chain combines TRBV6-1 with TRBJ1-5; D uncertain. Germline V CDR1 and CDR2: MNHNS, SASEGT. The CDR3 is made up of 13 amino acids. The V and J ends lost 6 bases and 11 bases respectively, with 17 bases between them. The CDR3 region is CASSGPAMWAQHF. CDR3 bases: TGTGCCAGCAGCGGCCCCGCGATGTGGGCCCAGCATTTT.

The chain uses TRBV7-6 and TRBJ2-1; 10 nucleotides line up with TRBD2. With V trimmed by 1 base and J by 7 bases, 13 bases remained unmatched. Germline V lookup: CDR1 SGHVS, CDR2 FNYEAQ. The CDR3 is 18 residues long. CDR3 sequence reads: CASSLERSGRASENEQFF. In DNA, the CDR3 is TGTGCCAGCAGCTTAGAGAGGAGCGGGAGGGCCAGTGAGAATGAGCAGTTCTTC.